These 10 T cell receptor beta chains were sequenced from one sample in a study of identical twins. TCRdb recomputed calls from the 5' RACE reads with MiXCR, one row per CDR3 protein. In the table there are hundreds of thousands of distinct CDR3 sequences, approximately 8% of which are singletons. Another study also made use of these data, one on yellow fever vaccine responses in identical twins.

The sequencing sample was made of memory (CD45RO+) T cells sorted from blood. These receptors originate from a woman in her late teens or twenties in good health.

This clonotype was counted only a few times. The CDR3 reads CASSFDRGPYGYTF. The CDR3 coding sequence is TGTGCCAGCAGTTTCGACAGGGGGCCATATGGCTACACCTTC. The V and J genes are TRBV6-5 and TRBJ1-2, with TRBD1 matching over 10 bases. The junction had 4 bases not matched to a gene; V was cut back by 4 bases and J by 5 bases. Germline V CDR1 and CDR2: MNHEY, SVGAGI. The CDR3 covers 14 residues.

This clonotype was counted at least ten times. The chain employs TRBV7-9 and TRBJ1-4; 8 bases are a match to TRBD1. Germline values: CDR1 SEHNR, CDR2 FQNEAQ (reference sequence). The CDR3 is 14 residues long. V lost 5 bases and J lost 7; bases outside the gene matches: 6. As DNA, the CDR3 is TGTGCCAGCAGCGCCGACAGGGGAGGTGAAAAACTGTTTTTT. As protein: CASSADRGGEKLFF.

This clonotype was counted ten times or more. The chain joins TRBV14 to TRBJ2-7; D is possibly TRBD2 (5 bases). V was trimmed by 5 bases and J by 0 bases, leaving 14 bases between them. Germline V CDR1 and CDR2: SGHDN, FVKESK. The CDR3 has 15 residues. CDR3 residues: CASSRMGVSSYEQYV. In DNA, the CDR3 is TGTGCCAGCAGCAGAATGGGAGTCAGCTCCTACGAGCAGTACGTC.

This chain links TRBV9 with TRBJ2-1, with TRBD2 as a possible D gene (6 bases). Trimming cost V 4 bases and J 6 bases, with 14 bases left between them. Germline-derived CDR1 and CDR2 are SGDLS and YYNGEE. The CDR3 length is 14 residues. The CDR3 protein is CASSITSLANEQFF. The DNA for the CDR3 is TGTGCCAGCAGCATCACTAGCCTGGCCAATGAGCAGTTCTTC.

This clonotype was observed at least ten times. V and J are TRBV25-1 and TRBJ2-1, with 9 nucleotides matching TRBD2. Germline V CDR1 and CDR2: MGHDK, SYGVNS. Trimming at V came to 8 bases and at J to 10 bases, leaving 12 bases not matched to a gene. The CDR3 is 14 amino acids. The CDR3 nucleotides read TGTGCCAGCGATAGCGGGGGAGTACGAGGAGAGCAGTTCTTC. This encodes CASDSGGVRGEQFF.

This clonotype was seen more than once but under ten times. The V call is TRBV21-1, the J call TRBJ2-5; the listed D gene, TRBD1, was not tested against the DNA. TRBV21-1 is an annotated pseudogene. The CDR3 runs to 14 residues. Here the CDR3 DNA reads TGTGCCAGCAGCAAATCCGGGCATCGGGTGACCCAGTACTTC. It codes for CASSKSGHRVTQYF.

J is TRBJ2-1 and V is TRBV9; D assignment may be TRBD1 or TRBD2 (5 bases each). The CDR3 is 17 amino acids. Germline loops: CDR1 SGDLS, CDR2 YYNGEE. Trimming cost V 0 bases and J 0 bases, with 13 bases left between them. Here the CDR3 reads CASSVAEGRSSYNEQFF. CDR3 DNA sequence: TGTGCCAGCAGCGTAGCTGAGGGGCGGAGCTCCTACAATGAGCAGTTCTTC.

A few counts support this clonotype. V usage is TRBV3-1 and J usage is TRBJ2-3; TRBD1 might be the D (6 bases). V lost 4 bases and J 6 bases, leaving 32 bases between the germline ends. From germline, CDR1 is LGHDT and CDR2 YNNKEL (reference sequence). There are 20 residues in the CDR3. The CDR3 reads CASSRRYGADAGQGSDTQYF. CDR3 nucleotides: TGTGCCAGCAGCCGGCGCTACGGAGCGGATGCTGGTCAGGGGAGTGATACGCAGTATTTT.

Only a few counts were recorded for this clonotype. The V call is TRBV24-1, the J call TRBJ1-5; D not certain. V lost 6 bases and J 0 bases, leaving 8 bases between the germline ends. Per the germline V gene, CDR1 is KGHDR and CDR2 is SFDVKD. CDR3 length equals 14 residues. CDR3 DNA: TGTGCCACCAGTCCCGACCTTAGCAATCAGCCCCAGCATTTT. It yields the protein CATSPDLSNQPQHF.

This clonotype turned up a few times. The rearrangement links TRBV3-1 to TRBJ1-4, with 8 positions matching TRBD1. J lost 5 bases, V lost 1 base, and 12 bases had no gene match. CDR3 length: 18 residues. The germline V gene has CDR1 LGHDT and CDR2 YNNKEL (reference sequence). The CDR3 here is CASSQVRDRSTKNEKLFF. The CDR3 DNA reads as TGTGCCAGCAGCCAAGTAAGGGACAGGTCCACTAAAAATGAAAAACTGTTTTTT.